This T cell receptor beta chain was obtained from a study of CD8 T cells in ankylosing spondylitis. This clonotype was seen repeatedly, ten times or more. Its antigen is not identified. Study outcomes and limitations: Apparently characteristic of ankylosing spondylitis blood was a TCR beta motif (roughly eight highly homologous variants).

Using quantitative 5'-RACE with molecular barcodes, the authors made TCR beta libraries. TCRdb itself ran the 5' RACE reads through MiXCR, one entry per CDR3 protein. The table lists around 490,000 distinct CDR3 sequences, roughly 5% of them singletons, with 3% to 4% in the top ten. The sequencing sample was made of blood, either unsorted or a sorted T cell fraction (not recorded which). This TCR was recovered from a male donor with ankylosing spondylitis.

The CDR3 sequence: CASSFLGLTYEQYF. As DNA, the CDR3 is TGTGCCAGCAGTTTCCTAGGGCTAACCTACGAGCAGTACTTC. The chain links TRBV12-3 or TRBV12-4 to TRBJ2-7, with unresolved D. The CDR3 has 14 amino acids. Trimming took off 3 bases at V and 2 bases at J, with 11 bases between the two ends.